What follows is one TCR beta chain and its context. This specimen comes from a study of cytomegalovirus exposure and HLA in healthy donors. Study-level background: Unique TCRs from HLA-typed donors, 65 million to 85 million of them, were held in an early data release.

PCR primers comprised 60 Vbeta and 13 Jbeta primers. Measured with immunoSEQ multiplex PCR; TCRdb has only the in-frame clones, and not every one. The sample has 100,000 or so clones; approximately 84% are singletons. V was trimmed by 3 bases and J by 8 bases, leaving 11 bases between them. The CDR3 contains 13 residues. CDR1 and CDR2 from the germline V gene are MDHEN and SYDVKM. The J gene is TRBJ2-4, the V gene TRBV28, with unresolved D. The sequence was obtained from a young man in good health and CMV-seronegative. The sequenced sample consisted of PBMCs. The CDR3 sequence is CASSFSQIDIQYF. The CDR3 DNA is TGTGCCAGCAGTTTTTCACAAATTGACATTCAGTACTTC.